The rows below give T cell receptor beta chains drawn from one sample of a study of shared clonotypes between healthy human individuals. The data were produced by immunoSEQ multiplex PCR, yet TCRdb's version contains in-frame clones alone and is incomplete. The sample has approximately 640,000 clones, about three quarters seen once. The specimen was memory CD4+ T cells sorted from blood. The receptors come from a woman aged 25 to 45 in good health. Both conserved end residues are part of each CDR3.

>TRBV27|TRBJ1-2
CASAFRGANYGYTF
>TRBV21-1|TRBJ1-6
CASSNRDRDYNSPLHF
>TRBV27|TRBJ1-1
CASSFEARGPATEAFF
>TRBV6-5|TRBJ2-5
CASRGQGKETQYF
>TRBV18|TRBJ1-3
CASSPPTGPARGNTIYF
>TRBV5-1|TRBJ2-3
CASSLSEGFSTDTQYF
>TRBV6-5|TRBJ1-6
CASSYSVHINSPLHF
>TRBV27|TRBJ2-5
CASSPGVAGGPRTQYF
>TRBV7-9|TRBJ1-1
CASSDLQLSAFF
>TRBV10-3|TRBJ1-1
CAISARTPNTEAFF
>TRBV4-1|TRBJ1-4
CASSPFAGEKLFF
>TRBV15|TRBJ2-7
CATSRAGGFYEQYF
>TRBV19|TRBJ1-1
CASRRTGNTEAFF
>TRBV28|TRBJ2-3
CASSQGFFTDTQYF
>TRBV6-5|TRBJ2-7
CASSQALREQYF
>TRBV28|TRBJ2-1
CASSKAGGYEQFF
>TRBV25-1|TRBJ1-2
CASSELTWTANYGYTF
>TRBV19|TRBJ2-6
CATSAGNSGANVLTF
>TRBV28|TRBJ2-2
CASRPYSVGTATGELFF
>TRBV7-3|TRBJ2-2
CASSPPRGSGINSGELFF
>TRBV6-5|TRBJ1-2
CASSYSFATNYGYTF
>TRBV5-1|TRBJ2-1
CASSHTSGADNEQFF
>TRBV18|TRBJ2-5
CASSGGSETQYF
>TRBV6-1|TRBJ2-7
CASSEMLSGQLSYEQYF
>TRBV7-2|TRBJ2-1
CASSPRRDNNEQFF
>TRBV18|TRBJ2-1
CASSPRTSGSSNEQFF
>TRBV19|TRBJ1-2
CASSRDRAYGYTF
>TRBV5-1|TRBJ1-1
CASSFETGHTEAFF
>TRBV19|TRBJ2-1
CASSIWQGAYNEQFF
>TRBV5-4|TRBJ2-1
CASSLGAAGAYNEQFF
>TRBV4-2|TRBJ2-7
CASSQGAGNSYEQYF
>TRBV29-1|TRBJ1-1
CSVTYGTANTEAFF
>TRBV15|TRBJ2-2
CATSRGQGRGTGELFF